These 14 T cell receptor beta chains came from one sample sequenced in a study of T cell changes during pregnancy in multiple sclerosis. TCRdb's table, derived via immunoSEQ multiplex PCR, lists solely in-frame clones and lacks some. The sample shows about 75,000 clones, approximately 88% of them seen only once. The sequenced sample was peripheral blood, obtained in the first trimester of pregnancy. These receptors all come from a female donor in good health, enrolled as a control in a pregnancy study.

Note on this clone: This sample also contains other DNA sequences that code for the same CDR3. The chain is built from TRBV5-4 and TRBJ2-1, with 11 bases lining up with TRBD2. The CDR3 has 15 residues. From germline, CDR1 is SGHNT and CDR2 YYREEE (reference sequence). The V gene end was trimmed by 2 bases and the J gene end by 4 bases; junction bases not matched to a gene: 2. CDR3 bases: TGTGCCAGCAGCTTAACTAGCGGGAGTTACAATGAGCAGTTCTTC. Its protein is CASSLTSGSYNEQFF.

This rearrangement joins TRBV6-5 to TRBJ2-7; D uncertain. Trimming removed 6 bases at V and 2 bases at J, with 14 bases between. CDR1 and CDR2 from the germline V gene are MNHEY and SVGAGI. The CDR3 runs to 14 residues. CDR3 sequence reads: CASSLKNSAYEQYF. DNA of the CDR3: TGTGCCAGCAGCCTAAAAAATTCTGCCTACGAGCAGTACTTC.

This clone appeared many times. J is TRBJ2-1 and V is TRBV6-4, with 7 nucleotides matching TRBD2. The CDR3 totals 16 residues. Germline-derived CDR1 and CDR2 are MRHNA and SNTAGT. The V gene end was trimmed by 0 bases and the J gene end by 6 bases; junction bases not matched to a gene: 8. CDR3 in amino acids: CASSDSGRENINEQFF. In DNA, the CDR3 is TGTGCCAGCAGTGACTCGGGGCGGGAGAACATCAATGAGCAGTTCTTC.

The chain recombines TRBV6-1 with TRBJ2-2; D perhaps matches TRBD1 (6 bases). Trimming cost V 7 bases and J 1 base, with 7 bases left between them. CDR1 and CDR2 (germline): MNHNS, SASEGT. The CDR3 runs 13 residues. The CDR3 is CASIQGNTGELFF. The CDR3, as DNA: TGTGCCAGCATACAGGGGAACACCGGGGAGCTGTTTTTT.

V usage is TRBV6-1 and J usage is TRBJ2-7, with 11 bases aligning to TRBD1. Germline assignment: CDR1 MNHNS and CDR2 SASEGT. Unmatched junction bases numbered 3, after V lost 6 bases and J lost 5 bases. CDR3 size: 13 residues. The chain's CDR3 is CASRDRGRNEQYF. Here the CDR3 DNA reads TGTGCCAGCAGGGACAGGGGGCGAAACGAGCAGTACTTC.

The rearrangement uses TRBV6-6 and TRBJ2-1; possibly TRBD2 for D (5 bases). Germline lookup yields CDR1 MNHNY and CDR2 SVGAGI (reference sequence). This CDR3 is built from 13 residues. V dropped 9 bases and J dropped 5 bases, with 14 bases sitting between them. CDR3 loop: CARSRRTNNEQFF. In DNA, the CDR3 is TGTGCCAGGTCTCGGAGGACCAACAATGAGCAGTTCTTC.

The chain combines TRBV7-9 with TRBJ1-1; D is undetermined. This CDR3 has 14 amino acids. Germline-derived CDR1 and CDR2 are SEHNR and FQNEAQ (reference sequence). V gave up 5 bases and J gave up 0 bases, with 10 bases separating them. In nucleotides, the CDR3 is TGTGCCAGCAGCCCCTCATACATGAACACTGAAGCTTTCTTT. Translation gives CASSPSYMNTEAFF. Combining the CDR3 with reference TRBV7-9 and TRBJ1-1 gives the whole variable domain DTGVSQNPRHKITKRGQNVTFRCDPISEHNRLYWYRQTLGQGPEFLTYFQNEAQLEKSRLLSDRFSAERPKGSFSTLEIQRTEQGDSAMYLCASSPSYMNTEAFFGQGTRLTVV.

The chain recombines TRBV4-1 with TRBJ1-5, with 10 bases that match TRBD1. The CDR3 is 13 residues long. V lost 11 bases, J lost 5 bases, and 6 bases stayed unmatched. Germline-derived CDR1 and CDR2 are MGHRA and YSYEKL. DNA of the CDR3: TGCGCCGCCGGACAGGGGGTAGATCAGCCCCAGCATTTT. Translation: CAAGQGVDQPQHF.

The rearrangement uses TRBV19 and TRBJ1-4; D remains unclear. Trimming cost V 4 bases and J 4 bases, with 16 bases left between them. The germline V gene encodes CDR1 LNHDA and CDR2 SQIVND (reference sequence). The CDR3 runs 16 residues. In nucleotides, the CDR3 is TGTGCCAGTAGTACGGACTCCGAATTCTTTAATGAAAAACTGTTTTTT. This encodes CASSTDSEFFNEKLFF.

The CDR3 nucleotides are TGTGCCAGCAGTGAAGCCCTATATTACGAGCAGTACTTC. It codes for CASSEALYYEQYF. The chain has TRBV6-1 and TRBJ2-7; D gene ambiguous. The V end was cut by 0 bases, the J end by 4 bases, with 7 bases between. This CDR3 contains 13 residues. Germline CDR1 is MNHNS and CDR2 is SASEGT.

This clone was seen once. The chain joins TRBV7-8 to TRBJ1-2; possible D gene TRBD1, 5 bases. There are 14 residues in the CDR3. V gave up 2 bases and J gave up 6 bases, with 13 bases separating them. CDR1 is SGHVS, CDR2 FQNEAQ, per germline. The CDR3 reads CASSLWTPANGYTF. The CDR3 DNA is TGTGCCAGCAGCTTATGGACACCCGCCAATGGCTACACCTTC. The full variable domain, with the rest looked up from reference TRBV7-8 and TRBJ1-2, is GAGVSQSPRYKVAKRGQDVALRCDPISGHVSLFWYQQALGQGPEFLTYFQNEAQLDKSGLPSDRFFAERPEGSVSTLKIQRTQQEDSAVYLCASSLWTPANGYTFGSGTRLTVV.

CDR3 in DNA: TGCGCCAGCAGCCAAGTTTCCGGGGACTACAATGAGCAGTTCTTC. It codes for CASSQVSGDYNEQFF. V usage is TRBV4-1 and J usage is TRBJ2-1; D possibly corresponds to TRBD2 (5 bases). The germline CDR1 and CDR2 sequences are MGHRA and YSYEKL. The length of the CDR3 is 15 residues. Trimming took off 1 base at V and 3 bases at J, with 10 bases between the two ends.

This clone showed up just once. The chain carries TRBV27 and TRBJ2-7; the match to TRBD2 covers 16 bases. CDR1 is MNHEY, CDR2 SMNVEV, per germline (reference sequence). The CDR3 sequence is 14 residues long. V gave up 9 bases and J gave up 6 bases; unmatched junction bases: 5. The CDR3 DNA follows: TGTGCCAGGGGACTAGCGGGAGGGGCGGGCGAGCAGTACTTC. Translation: CARGLAGGAGEQYF.

The chain has TRBV11-3 and TRBJ1-5, with 7 positions matching TRBD1. Germline V gives CDR1 SGHNT, CDR2 YENEEA. This CDR3 comprises 17 residues. V was clipped by 3 bases and J by 0 bases; unmatched bases: 8. CDR3 sequence reads: CASSFWTGGPSNQPQHF. Written as DNA, the CDR3 is TGTGCCAGCAGCTTCTGGACAGGAGGGCCTAGCAATCAGCCCCAGCATTTT.